This T cell receptor beta chain came from a study of shared clonotypes between healthy human individuals. Germline CDR1 reads LNHNV; CDR2 reads YYDKDF (reference sequence). CDR3 length equals 15 residues. V dropped 2 bases and J dropped 8; count of bases not matched to a gene: 8. Positively selected for CCR7, the CD45RO-negative cells used as naive CD8 cells excluded terminally differentiated effector memory CD45RA+ cells. Whole-study findings and limits: Only blood samples were collected, and tissue repertoires likely differ. Roughly 4.6% of naive CD4 clonotypes were common to four donors.

With respect to this clone: The antigen is not known.

Libraries were prepared by immunoSEQ multiplex PCR; TCRdb keeps only in-frame clonotypes and omits some of them. The sample includes about 610,000 clones, around 96% of them seen just once. The sequencing input was naive CD8+ T cells sorted from blood. The V call is TRBV15, the J call TRBJ2-1; 8 nucleotides agree with TRBD1. The sequence derives from a woman aged 30 to 39 in good health. CDR3 in DNA: TGTGCCACCAGCAGAACGCGACAGGGGTTAGATGAGCAGTTCTTC. Protein sequence: CATSRTRQGLDEQFF.